What follows describes a single T cell receptor beta chain. Its antigen is unidentified. The record originates from a study of T cells in Graves' hyperthyroidism and ophthalmopathy. Study-wide background: Peripheral blood specimens were obtained at initial diagnosis, prior to any treatment.

Diagnostic assessment was based on clinical symptoms, serum thyroxine and TRAb, thyroid ultrasound and orbital computed tomography. PBMCs were obtained from 10 ml fresh peripheral blood. The CDR3 is made up of 15 amino acids. The germline V gene encodes CDR1 DFQATT and CDR2 SNEGSKA (reference sequence). V lost 3 bases and J lost 7; bases outside the gene matches: 10. RNA transcripts provided the source from which TCR beta CDR3 regions were amplified. The HTBI primer set drove a first-round RT-PCR of the TCR CDR3. Each CDR3 protein is one row after TCRdb ran MiXCR on the multiplex PCR reads. The table shows some 760,000 distinct CDR3 sequences, with 14% occurring only once. Whole-study findings and limits: Classification by a 13 V-J model distinguished ophthalmopathy from stable hyperthyroidism.

Sequencing used blood. The J gene is TRBJ2-1, the V gene TRBV20-1; 9 positions match TRBD2. This TCR was recovered from a woman aged 18 to 35 with Graves' hyperthyroidism. The CDR3 region has the DNA TGCAGTGCTAGCCGGGCGGGAGGGGGGGGGAATGAGCAGTTCTTC. Its protein is CSASRAGGGGNEQFF.